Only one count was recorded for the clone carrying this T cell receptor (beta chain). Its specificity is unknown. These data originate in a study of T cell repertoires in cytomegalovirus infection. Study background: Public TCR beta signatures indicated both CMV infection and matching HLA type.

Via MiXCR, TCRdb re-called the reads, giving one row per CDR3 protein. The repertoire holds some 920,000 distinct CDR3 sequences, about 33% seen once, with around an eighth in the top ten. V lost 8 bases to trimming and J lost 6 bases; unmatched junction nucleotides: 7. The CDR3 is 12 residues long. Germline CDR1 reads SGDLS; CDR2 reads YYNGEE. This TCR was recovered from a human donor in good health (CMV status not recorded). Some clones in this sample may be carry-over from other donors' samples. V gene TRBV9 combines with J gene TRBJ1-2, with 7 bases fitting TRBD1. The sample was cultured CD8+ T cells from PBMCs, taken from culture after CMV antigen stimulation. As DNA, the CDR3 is TGTGCCAGTTACGTGACAGGGCATGGCTACACCTTC. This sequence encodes CASYVTGHGYTF.